These 20 T cell receptor beta chains originate from one sample sequenced in a study of cytomegalovirus exposure and HLA in healthy donors. Data came from immunoSEQ multiplex PCR; TCRdb stores just in-frame clones and leaves some out. Here the sample spans 150,000 to 200,000 clones, less than 85% being singletons. Sequenced input: PBMCs. These receptors all come from a man aged 18 to 29 in good health and CMV-seropositive.

The chain links TRBV2 to TRBJ1-4, with 9 bases aligning to TRBD1. Germline assignment: CDR1 SNHLY and CDR2 FYNNEI. V lost 8 bases to trimming and J lost 6 bases; unmatched junction nucleotides: 7. The CDR3 is 14 residues long. CDR3 bases: TGTGCCAGCCTGGACAGGGGCGGGTATGAAAAACTGTTTTTT. Amino acid sequence: CASLDRGGYEKLFF.

The chain carries TRBV6-6 and TRBJ2-2; 7 nucleotides match TRBD2. The germline V gene encodes CDR1 MNHNY and CDR2 SVGAGI (reference sequence). V gave up 5 bases and J gave up 7 bases; unmatched junction bases: 4. The CDR3 has 13 amino acids. CDR3 sequence: CASSERDGGELFF. The DNA for the CDR3 is TGTGCCAGCAGTGAGCGGGACGGCGGGGAGCTGTTTTTT.

This clone has a single count. The gene calls are TRBV4-1 and TRBJ2-5; TRBD2 aligns across 9 bases. V gave up 4 bases and J gave up 4 bases; unmatched junction bases: 7. CDR3 length equals 15 residues. CDR1 is MGHRA and CDR2 is YSYEKL in the germline V gene. The CDR3 region has the DNA TGCGCCAGCAGCCCCTCGCTAGCGGGGCTAGAGACCCAGTACTTC. Translating gives CASSPSLAGLETQYF.

The chain joins TRBV7-9 to TRBJ1-1, with a weak D call TRBD1 (5 bases). V lost 2 bases to trimming and J lost 2 bases, with 9 bases between them. Germline CDR1 is SEHNR and CDR2 is FQNEAQ (reference sequence). The CDR3 length is 14 residues. CDR3 in DNA: TGTGCCAGCAGCTTACAGGGATCTAACACTGAAGCTTTCTTT. It translates to CASSLQGSNTEAFF.

V gene TRBV27 combines with J gene TRBJ2-7; D is possibly TRBD1 (6 bases). Trimming took 6 bases from V and 3 from J, leaving 12 bases between them. The CDR3 sequence is 13 residues long. Germline V gene lookup returns CDR1 MNHEY and CDR2 SMNVEV (reference sequence). The CDR3, as DNA: TGTGCCAGCAGGAGAGGGGGAAGCTACGAGCAGTACTTC. Protein: CASRRGGSYEQYF.

J is TRBJ2-1 and V is TRBV18; 10 bases are shared with TRBD2. The CDR3 contains 16 residues. CDR1 is KGHSH and CDR2 is LQKENI in the germline V gene. The junction had 8 bases not matched to a gene; V was cut back by 1 base and J by 8 bases. The CDR3 sequence is CASSPRLAGEFYEQFF. The CDR3 region has the DNA TGTGCCAGCTCACCACGCCTAGCGGGAGAATTTTATGAGCAGTTCTTC.

CDR3: CASSSLLHTEAFF. For the CDR3, the DNA is TGTGCCAGCAGCTCCCTTCTACACACTGAAGCTTTCTTT. The chain uses TRBV7-9 and TRBJ1-1; no firm D call. Deletions cut 4 bases from V and 3 bases from J, with 9 bases between. Germline V gives CDR1 SEHNR, CDR2 FQNEAQ (reference sequence). The CDR3 runs 13 residues.

V usage is TRBV2 and J usage is TRBJ2-5; D not resolved. The CDR3 has 11 amino acids. CDR1 and CDR2 (germline): SNHLY, FYNNEI. Trimming stripped 4 bases from V and 3 bases from J, with 3 bases between. The CDR3 coding sequence is TGTGCCAGCAGTGTAGAAGAGACCCAGTACTTC. Translated: CASSVEETQYF.

The rearrangement uses TRBV6-4 and TRBJ1-5; TRBD1 is a possible D gene (5 bases). The ends were cut back, 11 bases at V and 4 bases at J, with 18 bases in the middle. The CDR3 extends over 14 amino acids. CDR1 and CDR2 from the germline V gene are MRHNA and SNTAGT. The chain's CDR3 is CAHNPPGGNQPQHF. The CDR3 DNA reads as TGTGCCCATAACCCCCCGGGGGGTAATCAGCCCCAGCATTTT.

This clone was seen a few times. The gene calls are TRBV2 and TRBJ1-5; weak D call: TRBD1 (5 bases). V lost 7 bases and J 3 bases, leaving 10 bases between the germline ends. This CDR3 contains 13 residues. Germline loops: CDR1 SNHLY, CDR2 FYNNEI. The chain's CDR3 is CASTGQPNQPQHF. CDR3 nucleotides: TGTGCCAGCACAGGGCAGCCCAATCAGCCCCAGCATTTT.

This chain uses TRBV29-1 with TRBJ1-1, with no clear D. This CDR3 has 13 residues. CDR1 and CDR2 from the germline V gene are SQVTM and ANQGSEA. V lost 6 bases and J 5 bases, leaving 16 bases between the germline ends. The CDR3 sequence is CSVRHREGTEAFF. CDR3 nucleotide sequence: TGCAGCGTCCGGCACCGGGAAGGGACTGAAGCTTTCTTT.

V usage is TRBV2 and J usage is TRBJ1-5, with TRBD1 identical over 11 bases. CDR1 and CDR2 (germline): SNHLY, FYNNEI. The CDR3 has 15 amino acids. Trimming cost V 6 bases and J 5 bases; bases outside gene matches: 6. CDR3 amino acids: CASSGGQGAYQPQHF. The DNA for the CDR3 is TGTGCCAGCAGCGGAGGACAGGGGGCATATCAGCCCCAGCATTTT.

This rearrangement joins TRBV2 to TRBJ2-3, with a weak D call TRBD2 (6 bases). Between the trimmed V and J ends, which lost 7 bases and 2 bases, there was a span of 16 bases. Germline CDR1 reads SNHLY; CDR2 reads FYNNEI. This CDR3 contains 15 residues. The DNA for the CDR3 is TGTGCCAGCACGTCATCCCTAGCGAACACAGATACGCAGTATTTT. This sequence encodes CASTSSLANTDTQYF.

This chain uses TRBV5-1 with TRBJ2-2; D possibly corresponds to TRBD2 (6 bases). Germline lookup yields CDR1 SGHRS and CDR2 YFSETQ. The CDR3 is 16 residues long. Between the trimmed V and J ends, which lost 0 bases and 1 base, there was a span of 10 bases. CDR3 loop: CASSLGRGRNTGELFF. In DNA form, the CDR3 reads TGCGCCAGCAGCTTGGGCCGGGGGAGGAACACCGGGGAGCTGTTTTTT.

The rearrangement links TRBV7-8 to TRBJ2-1, with 9 bases lining up with TRBD2. Per germline, CDR1 SGHVS and CDR2 FQNEAQ. This CDR3 has 16 residues. Trimming at V came to 5 bases and at J to 5 bases, leaving 10 bases not matched to a gene. DNA for the CDR3: TGTGCCAGCAGCCCGTACTTGCGGGGGGGCCACAATGAGCAGTTCTTC. Translating gives CASSPYLRGGHNEQFF.

The chain joins TRBV2 to TRBJ1-4; a possible D gene is TRBD1 (6 bases). CDR1 is SNHLY and CDR2 is FYNNEI in the germline V gene. This CDR3 is 14 amino acids long. Trimming cost V 10 bases and J 0 bases, with 12 bases left between them. The CDR3 sequence is CATTGRSTNEKLFF. DNA of the CDR3: TGTGCCACGACAGGTAGATCAACTAATGAAAAACTGTTTTTT.

The V call is TRBV16, the J call TRBJ1-1; TRBD1 is a possible D gene (5 bases). This CDR3 region has 12 residues. CDR1 and CDR2 from the germline V gene are KGHSY and FQNENV. V was clipped by 3 bases and J by 7 bases, with 9 bases between them. As DNA, the CDR3 is TGTGCCAGCAGCCAGGGTACAGGTGAAGCTTTCTTT. It translates to CASSQGTGEAFF.

The chain uses TRBV5-6 and TRBJ2-2; TRBD1 matches at 7 bases. Germline CDR1 and CDR2: SGHDT and YYEEEE. V trimming: 4 bases; J trimming: 4 bases; junction bases outside the gene matches: 7. The CDR3 is made up of 15 amino acids. CDR3 amino acids: CASSRDRALTGELFF. The CDR3 coding sequence is TGTGCCAGCAGCAGAGACAGGGCGCTCACCGGGGAGCTGTTTTTT.

The chain recombines TRBV7-9 with TRBJ2-3; 8 positions match TRBD2. Germline V gene lookup returns CDR1 SEHNR and CDR2 FQNEAQ (reference sequence). This CDR3 is built from 15 residues. V shed 1 base and J 5 bases; nucleotides not matched to a gene: 5. The CDR3 spells CASSLVSGGRDTQYF. For the CDR3, the DNA is TGTGCCAGCAGCTTAGTAAGCGGGGGTCGAGATACGCAGTATTTT.

This clone appeared a few times. The V gene is TRBV7-9, the J gene TRBJ1-1; D might be TRBD1 (5 bases). The V gene lost 4 bases and the J gene lost 6 bases, with 9 bases spanning the gap. The CDR3 length is 12 residues. The V gene's germline CDR1 is SEHNR and CDR2 FQNEAQ (reference sequence). The CDR3 DNA reads TGTGCCAGCAGCTGGCAGGGATCTGAAGCTTTCTTT. It is translated as CASSWQGSEAFF.